What follows are 21 T cell receptor beta chains derived from one specimen sequenced in a study of blood T cell repertoires in COVID-19. Libraries were prepared by immunoSEQ multiplex PCR; TCRdb keeps only in-frame clonotypes and omits some of them. The profile shows fewer than 250,000 clones, 70% to 90% of them singletons. Sequences were obtained from peripheral blood. The receptors stem from a man aged 50-60 years with acute or convalescent COVID-19.

V is TRBV11-2 and J is TRBJ2-5; D is perhaps TRBD2 (5 bases). Trimming took off 1 base at V and 5 bases at J, with 5 bases between the two ends. Germline V gives CDR1 SGHAT, CDR2 FQNNGV. The CDR3 contains 12 residues. The CDR3 nucleotides read TGTGCCAGCAGCTTAGCGGGGGAGACCCAGTACTTC. This translates into CASSLAGETQYF.

The J gene is TRBJ1-6, the V gene TRBV7-6; 9 bases are a match to TRBD1. This CDR3 has 15 amino acids. The V gene end was trimmed by 0 bases and the J gene end by 7 bases; junction bases not matched to a gene: 1. Germline-derived CDR1 and CDR2 are SGHVS and FNYEAQ. The CDR3 protein is CASSLAGTGNSPLHF. The CDR3 DNA is TGTGCCAGCAGCTTAGCAGGGACAGGGAATTCACCCCTCCACTTT.

The V call is TRBV6-1, the J call TRBJ2-7; no reliable D call. This CDR3 has 16 residues. CDR1 and CDR2 from the germline V gene are MNHNS and SASEGT. Trimming removed 1 base from V and 0 bases from J, with 13 bases in between. CDR3 DNA: TGTGCCAGCAGTGAAGAATCCTGGCAGATCTCCTACGAGCAGTACTTC. Residues: CASSEESWQISYEQYF.

The rearrangement joins TRBV6-1 to TRBJ2-1; 12 nucleotides match TRBD2. This CDR3 spans 20 amino acids. From germline, CDR1 is MNHNS and CDR2 SASEGT. Losses at the gene ends were 4 bases for V and 0 bases for J; bases not matched to a gene: 13. The CDR3 DNA reads TGTGCCAGCAGTGGGGTACTAGCGGGGGGCTATAAAATCTCCTACAATGAGCAGTTCTTC. Protein sequence: CASSGVLAGGYKISYNEQFF.

The V call is TRBV7-6, the J call TRBJ1-3, with D possibly being TRBD1 (5 bases). The CDR3 runs to 16 residues. Germline loops: CDR1 SGHVS, CDR2 FNYEAQ. Trimming pared 5 bases from V and 0 bases from J, leaving 14 bases between. CDR3 residues: CASSRRDSGSGNTIYF. The DNA of the CDR3 is TGTGCCAGCAGCCGGCGGGACTCCGGCTCTGGAAACACCATATATTTT.

On this clone: One junction end disagrees with the germline gene, perhaps due to a read error. This rearrangement joins TRBV7-7 to TRBJ2-2; tentative D call: TRBD2 (6 bases). The germline V gene has CDR1 SSHAT and CDR2 FNYEAQ (reference sequence). This CDR3 is 15 amino acids long. CDR3 sequence reads: CASSSQAGSTGELFF. In DNA, the CDR3 is TGTGCTAGCAGCTCCCAAGCGGGTTCCACCGGGGAGCTGTTTTTT.

The rearrangement uses TRBV6-5 and TRBJ2-3; tentatively, D is TRBD1 (5 bases). Trimming removed 8 bases from V and 3 bases from J, with 12 bases in between. The CDR3 extends over 13 amino acids. Germline V gives CDR1 MNHEY, CDR2 SVGAGI. The CDR3 DNA sequence: TGTGCCAGCGCAGGGCAAAGGACAGATACGCAGTATTTT. It yields the protein CASAGQRTDTQYF.

The chain uses TRBV9 and TRBJ1-2; no firm D call. Per germline, CDR1 SGDLS and CDR2 YYNGEE. V dropped 0 bases and J dropped 5 bases, with 11 bases sitting between them. The CDR3 totals 14 residues. CDR3 protein: CASSVALTGYGYTF. CDR3 nucleotides: TGTGCCAGCAGCGTAGCCCTGACGGGGTATGGCTACACCTTC.

The chain couples TRBV11-2 to TRBJ1-2, with D unclear. This CDR3 is 15 amino acids long. The germline V gene has CDR1 SGHAT and CDR2 FQNNGV. V gave up 5 bases and J gave up 3 bases, with 16 bases separating them. CDR3 region: CASSPRNTGDYGYTF. CDR3 DNA: TGTGCCAGCAGCCCGAGGAACACGGGAGACTATGGCTACACCTTC.

The chain is built from TRBV11-3 and TRBJ1-1; D call uncertain. There are 17 residues in the CDR3. Germline V gives CDR1 SGHNT, CDR2 YENEEA. V gave up 0 bases and J gave up 0 bases, with 14 bases separating them. The CDR3 DNA follows: TGTGCCAGCAGCTTAGATGAGGGTGTGGGGATGAACACTGAAGCTTTCTTT. Its translation is CASSLDEGVGMNTEAFF.

This clone was observed a handful of times. The chain combines TRBV2 with TRBJ2-7, with 11 bases fitting TRBD1. J was trimmed by 3 bases and V by 6 bases; bases with no gene match: 7. The CDR3 has 15 residues. Germline values: CDR1 SNHLY, CDR2 FYNNEI. The DNA of the CDR3 is TGTGCCAGCAGAGCCCGGGACAGGGGGATCTACGAGCAGTACTTC. It specifies CASRARDRGIYEQYF.

The rearrangement uses TRBV9 and TRBJ2-3; 12 nucleotides match TRBD2. The CDR3 loop spans 16 amino acids. The ends lost 4 bases at V and 7 bases at J; junction bases unmatched: 10. CDR1 SGDLS and CDR2 YYNGEE come from the germline V gene. CDR3 nucleotide sequence: TGTGCCAGCAGCCCCCCGACTAGCGGGGGTTTTTATACGCAGTATTTT. It encodes CASSPPTSGGFYTQYF.

This clone was found a few times. This sequence joins TRBV30 and TRBJ2-7, with D perhaps matching TRBD2 (5 bases). The V end lost 4 bases, the J end lost 0 bases, and 22 bases lay between the germline ends. The length of the CDR3 is 17 residues. Germline-derived CDR1 and CDR2 are GTSNPN and SVGIG (reference sequence). Here the CDR3 DNA reads TGTGCCTGGATGGCGCGGGCCCCGGGCTTAAACTCCTACGAGCAGTACTTC. Its protein is CAWMARAPGLNSYEQYF.

The chain combines TRBV6-5 with TRBJ2-5; TRBD2 matches 9 bases. CDR3 length equals 15 residues. The germline V gene has CDR1 MNHEY and CDR2 SVGAGI. Trimming removed 6 bases from V and 1 base from J; junction bases left unmatched: 6. Here the CDR3 reads CASSYPREGQETQYF. CDR3 bases: TGTGCCAGCAGCTACCCGCGGGAGGGCCAAGAGACCCAGTACTTC.

The chain uses TRBV7-3 and TRBJ2-1, with 8 bases aligning to TRBD2. J gave up 5 bases and V 1 base, and 4 bases lay outside the gene matches. The CDR3 contains 15 residues. Germline V lookup: CDR1 SGHTA, CDR2 FQGTGA. In DNA, the CDR3 is TGTGCCAGCAGCTTAAGTGGCGGGGGGAACAATGAGCAGTTCTTC. It yields the protein CASSLSGGGNNEQFF.

This clone was seen a few times. This chain joins TRBV4-1 and TRBJ1-1; the match to TRBD1 covers 9 bases. This CDR3 comprises 15 residues. The junction had 8 bases not matched to a gene; V was cut back by 1 base and J by 8 bases. The germline V gene has CDR1 MGHRA and CDR2 YSYEKL. The CDR3 DNA follows: TGCGCCAGCAGCCAAGGATGGGGACAGGGTTCCGAAGCTTTCTTT. Translating gives CASSQGWGQGSEAFF.

The chain couples TRBV2 to TRBJ2-3, with 10 bases identical to TRBD1. There are 16 residues in the CDR3. The germline V gene encodes CDR1 SNHLY and CDR2 FYNNEI. Unmatched junction bases numbered 12, after V lost 7 bases and J lost 5 bases. CDR3 DNA: TGTGCCAGCACCAAAGGGGGGGACAGGGGTGTAGATACGCAGTATTTT. Translated, it gives CASTKGGDRGVDTQYF.

The chain has TRBV28 and TRBJ1-4; TRBD1 agrees at 8 bases. The CDR3 spans 14 residues. The germline V gene encodes CDR1 MDHEN and CDR2 SYDVKM. The ends lost 6 bases at V and 5 bases at J; junction bases unmatched: 5. The CDR3 sequence: CASSQGARNEKLFF. The CDR3 nucleotides are TGTGCCAGCAGCCAGGGGGCCAGAAATGAAAAACTGTTTTTT.

This chain joins TRBV10-3 and TRBJ2-2, with 11 positions matching TRBD1. V lost 6 bases and J lost 5; bases outside the gene matches: 5. The CDR3 sequence is 15 residues long. Germline assignment: CDR1 ENHRY and CDR2 SYGVKD. The CDR3 protein is CAIRTGTGGTGELFF. As DNA, the CDR3 is TGTGCCATCAGGACCGGGACAGGGGGTACCGGGGAGCTGTTTTTT.

The chain employs TRBV7-8 and TRBJ2-2; no firm D call. Germline V gives CDR1 SGHVS, CDR2 FQNEAQ. The CDR3 extends over 19 amino acids. Trimming removed 1 base from V and 5 bases from J, with 23 bases in between. The CDR3 sequence is CASSLGGAATSVGTGELFF. DNA of the CDR3: TGTGCCAGCAGCTTAGGCGGTGCGGCCACTTCCGTCGGGACCGGGGAGCTGTTTTTT.

The chain is built from TRBV4-2 and TRBJ1-5; the match to TRBD1 covers 8 bases. This CDR3 has 13 residues. Germline CDR1 LGHNA, CDR2 YNFKEQ. Trimming removed 5 bases from V and 7 bases from J; junction bases left unmatched: 4. CDR3 nucleotides: TGTGCCAGCAGCGGACAGGGTTGGCAGCCCCAGCATTTT. As protein: CASSGQGWQPQHF.